These T cell receptor beta chains were read from a single sample in a study of lymphopenia after photon versus proton radiotherapy. TCRdb's copy holds only in-frame clones and misses some; the assay was immunoSEQ multiplex PCR. This table has roughly 57,000 clones, around four fifths appearing once. The specimen comprised peripheral blood, sampled from a patient treated with photon-based radiotherapy. The receptors stem from a man between 45 and 60 years old with gastric cancer. Each CDR3 is given with its conserved first and last residue. A D gene is named only where the DNA matches it firmly. Size is stated for part of the rows, as once, few or many counts, or as a class when the clone is expanded.

cdr3_length: 16
v_call: TRBV11-2
j_call: TRBJ2-2
d_call: TRBD2
clone_size: NA
cdr3_nt: TGTGCCAGCAGCTCTAGCGGGAGGAGGAACACCGGGGAGCTGTTTTTT
cdr3_aa: CASSSSGRRNTGELFF

cdr3_length: 15
v_call: TRBV5-8
j_call: TRBJ1-2
d_call: TRBD1
clone_size: NA
cdr3_nt: TGTGCCAGCAGCTTTGGGGGCGCGGGGACAGTTGGCTACACCTTC
cdr3_aa: CASSFGGAGTVGYTF

cdr3_length: 18
v_call: TRBV7-9
j_call: TRBJ2-7
d_call: NA
clone_size: NA
cdr3_nt: TGTGCCAGCAGCTTAGGACCCATAGCTAGCGACCGCTCGTACGAGCAGTACTTC
cdr3_aa: CASSLGPIASDRSYEQYF

cdr3_length: 15
v_call: TRBV5-4
j_call: TRBJ2-6
d_call: NA
clone_size: NA
cdr3_nt: TGTGCCAGCAGGCACTCTGACTCTGGGGCCAACGTCCTGACTTTC
cdr3_aa: CASRHSDSGANVLTF

cdr3_length: 12
v_call: TRBV18
j_call: TRBJ2-7
d_call: TRBD1
clone_size: NA
cdr3_nt: TGTGCCAGCTCAGCGACAGGGTCCGAGCAGTACTTC
cdr3_aa: CASSATGSEQYF

cdr3_length: 17
v_call: TRBV25-1
j_call: TRBJ2-7
d_call: TRBD1
clone_size: NA
cdr3_nt: TGTGCCAGCAGTGATCGACGGGGACAGGCCAGCTCCTACGAGCAGTACTTC
cdr3_aa: CASSDRRGQASSYEQYF

cdr3_length: 15
v_call: TRBV5-4
j_call: TRBJ2-7
d_call: NA
clone_size: NA
cdr3_nt: TGTGCCAGCAGCCTCGGGCCCAAGGGGACCTACGAGCAGTACTTC
cdr3_aa: CASSLGPKGTYEQYF

cdr3_length: 16
v_call: TRBV25-1
j_call: TRBJ1-2
d_call: TRBD1
clone_size: NA
cdr3_nt: TGTGCCAGCAGTGCCCTGGGAGCTACAGGGGCGGGCGGCTACACCTTC
cdr3_aa: CASSALGATGAGGYTF

cdr3_length: 14
v_call: TRBV29-1
j_call: TRBJ2-1
d_call: NA
clone_size: NA
cdr3_nt: TGCAGCGTTGAAGATCTTCGGTCCTACAATGAGCAGTTCTTC
cdr3_aa: CSVEDLRSYNEQFF

cdr3_length: 14
v_call: TRBV6-5
j_call: TRBJ1-2
d_call: NA
clone_size: NA
cdr3_nt: TGTGCCGTTGCCGGGCAGCCTGTTGTGGGAGGCTACACCTTC
cdr3_aa: CAVAGQPVVGGYTF

cdr3_length: 12
v_call: TRBV10-2
j_call: TRBJ2-7
d_call: NA
clone_size: NA
cdr3_nt: TGCGCCAGCAGCGACACCTCCTACGAGCAGTACTTC
cdr3_aa: CASSDTSYEQYF

cdr3_length: 15
v_call: TRBV6-5
j_call: TRBJ2-7
d_call: NA
clone_size: NA
cdr3_nt: TGTGCCAGCAGTTATTCTTCGGACACCGCCTACGAGCAGTACTTC
cdr3_aa: CASSYSSDTAYEQYF

cdr3_length: 14
v_call: TRBV27
j_call: TRBJ2-3
d_call: NA
clone_size: NA
cdr3_nt: TGTGCCAGCAGTTCAATAGACAGCACAGATACGCAGTATTTT
cdr3_aa: CASSSIDSTDTQYF

cdr3_length: 15
v_call: TRBV10-3
j_call: TRBJ2-3
d_call: TRBD2
clone_size: NA
cdr3_nt: TGTGCCATCAGCACCGGGACTAGGGACACAGATACGCAGTATTTT
cdr3_aa: CAISTGTRDTDTQYF

cdr3_length: 16
v_call: TRBV19
j_call: TRBJ2-7
d_call: TRBD2
clone_size: NA
cdr3_nt: TGTGCCAGTAGTATCAATGGCGGGAGTGTCCCCTACGAGCAGTACTTC
cdr3_aa: CASSINGGSVPYEQYF

cdr3_length: 13
v_call: TRBV6-6
j_call: TRBJ2-1
d_call: NA
clone_size: NA
cdr3_nt: TGTGCCAGCAGTCCGGACTTTTCTAATGAGCAGTTCTTC
cdr3_aa: CASSPDFSNEQFF

cdr3_length: 15
v_call: TRBV4-2
j_call: TRBJ2-7
d_call: TRBD2
clone_size: NA
cdr3_nt: TGTGCCAGCAGCCCTTTGGGGGGGAGCTCCTACGAGCAGTACTTC
cdr3_aa: CASSPLGGSSYEQYF

cdr3_length: 14
v_call: TRBV15
j_call: TRBJ2-3
d_call: TRBD1
clone_size: few
cdr3_nt: TGTGCCACCAGCCGGGCAGGGGGCGCGGATACGCAGTATTTT
cdr3_aa: CATSRAGGADTQYF

cdr3_length: 15
v_call: TRBV6-1
j_call: TRBJ1-5
d_call: TRBD1
clone_size: NA
cdr3_nt: TGTGCCGGGGGTGACAGGGGTACTCGCAATCAGCCCCAGCATTTT
cdr3_aa: CAGGDRGTRNQPQHF

cdr3_length: 16
v_call: TRBV14
j_call: TRBJ2-5
d_call: TRBD1
clone_size: NA
cdr3_nt: TGTGCCAGCAGCCAACTCTGGACAGGGGGCCGTGAGACCCAGTACTTC
cdr3_aa: CASSQLWTGGRETQYF

cdr3_length: 15
v_call: TRBV30
j_call: TRBJ2-3
d_call: NA
clone_size: NA
cdr3_nt: TGTGCCTGGAGGGGGGACTCCCTACCCGCAGATACGCAGTATTTT
cdr3_aa: CAWRGDSLPADTQYF

cdr3_length: 16
v_call: TRBV28
j_call: TRBJ2-2
d_call: TRBD2
clone_size: NA
cdr3_nt: TGTGCCAGCAGTTTAGCTAGCGGAGGGAACACCGGGGAGCTGTTTTTT
cdr3_aa: CASSLASGGNTGELFF

cdr3_length: 14
v_call: TRBV27
j_call: TRBJ1-1
d_call: TRBD1
clone_size: NA
cdr3_nt: TGTGCCAGCAGTTTACTACAGGGGGGTCCTGAAGCTTTCTTT
cdr3_aa: CASSLLQGGPEAFF

cdr3_length: 15
v_call: TRBV28
j_call: TRBJ1-1
d_call: TRBD1
clone_size: once
cdr3_nt: TGTGCCAGCAGTTTTGGACAGGGGTTTTACACTGAAGCTTTCTTT
cdr3_aa: CASSFGQGFYTEAFF

cdr3_length: 13
v_call: TRBV7-2
j_call: TRBJ2-7
d_call: TRBD1
clone_size: NA
cdr3_nt: TGTGCCAGCAGCTTAGATCGAGGACAGGTTAAGTACTTC
cdr3_aa: CASSLDRGQVKYF

cdr3_length: 15
v_call: TRBV4-3
j_call: TRBJ1-1
d_call: NA
clone_size: many
cdr3_nt: TGCGCCAGCAGCCAAGAATGGCAGGGGTTCACTGAAGCTTTCTTT
cdr3_aa: CASSQEWQGFTEAFF

cdr3_length: 14
v_call: TRBV19
j_call: TRBJ2-1
d_call: TRBD2
clone_size: NA
cdr3_nt: TGTGCCAGTAGTATAGGAGCGGGGTTGGGGGAGCAGTTCTTC
cdr3_aa: CASSIGAGLGEQFF